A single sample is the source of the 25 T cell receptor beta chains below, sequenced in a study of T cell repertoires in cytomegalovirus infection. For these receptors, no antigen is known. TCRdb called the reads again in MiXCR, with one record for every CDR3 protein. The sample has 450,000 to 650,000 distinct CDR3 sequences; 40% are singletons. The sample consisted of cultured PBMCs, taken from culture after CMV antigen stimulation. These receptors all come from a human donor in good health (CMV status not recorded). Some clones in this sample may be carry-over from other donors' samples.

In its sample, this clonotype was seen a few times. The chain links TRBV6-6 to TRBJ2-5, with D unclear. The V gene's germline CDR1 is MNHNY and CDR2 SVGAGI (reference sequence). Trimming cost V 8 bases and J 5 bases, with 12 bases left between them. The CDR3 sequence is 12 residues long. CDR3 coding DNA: TGTGCCAGCGGCAGGTTTCTGGAGACCCAGTACTTC. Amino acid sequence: CASGRFLETQYF.

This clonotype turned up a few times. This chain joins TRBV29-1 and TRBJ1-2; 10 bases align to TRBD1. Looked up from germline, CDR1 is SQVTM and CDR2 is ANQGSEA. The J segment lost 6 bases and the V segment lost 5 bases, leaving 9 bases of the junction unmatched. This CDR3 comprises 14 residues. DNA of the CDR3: TGCAGCGTTACCCTGACAGGGGGCTTACATGGCTACACCTTC. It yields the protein CSVTLTGGLHGYTF.

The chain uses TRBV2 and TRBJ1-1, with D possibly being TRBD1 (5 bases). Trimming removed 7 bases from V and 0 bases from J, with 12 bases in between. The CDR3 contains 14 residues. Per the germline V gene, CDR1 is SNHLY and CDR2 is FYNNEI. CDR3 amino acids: CASKWGDLNTEAFF. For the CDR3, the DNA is TGTGCCAGCAAGTGGGGCGACTTGAACACTGAAGCTTTCTTT. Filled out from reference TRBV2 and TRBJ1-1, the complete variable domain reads EPEVTQTPSHQVTQMGQEVILRCVPISNHLYFYWYRQILGQKVEFLVSFYNNEISEKSEIFDDQFSVERPDGSNFTLKIRSTKLEDSAMYFCASKWGDLNTEAFFGQGTRLTVV.

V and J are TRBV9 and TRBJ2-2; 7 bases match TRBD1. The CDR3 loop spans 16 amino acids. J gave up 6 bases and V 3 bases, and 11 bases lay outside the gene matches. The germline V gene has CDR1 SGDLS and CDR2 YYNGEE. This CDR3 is CASSEQGRVLSGELFF. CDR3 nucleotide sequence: TGTGCCAGCAGCGAACAGGGGCGCGTTTTGTCCGGGGAGCTGTTTTTT.

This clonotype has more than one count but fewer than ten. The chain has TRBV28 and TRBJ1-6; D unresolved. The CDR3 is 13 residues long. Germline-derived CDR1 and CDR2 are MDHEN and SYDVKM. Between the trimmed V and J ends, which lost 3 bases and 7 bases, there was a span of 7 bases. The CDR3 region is CASSFFMNSPLHF. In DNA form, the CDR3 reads TGTGCCAGCAGTTTTTTTATGAATTCACCCCTCCACTTT.

In nucleotides, the CDR3 is TGCAGCGCAAAACCGGGACTAGCGGCCTCCTACAATGAGCAGTTCTTC. This sequence encodes CSAKPGLAASYNEQFF. The gene calls are TRBV20-1 and TRBJ2-1; 11 bases are a match to TRBD2. The CDR3 runs to 16 residues. Looked up from germline, CDR1 is DFQATT and CDR2 is SNEGSKA (reference sequence).

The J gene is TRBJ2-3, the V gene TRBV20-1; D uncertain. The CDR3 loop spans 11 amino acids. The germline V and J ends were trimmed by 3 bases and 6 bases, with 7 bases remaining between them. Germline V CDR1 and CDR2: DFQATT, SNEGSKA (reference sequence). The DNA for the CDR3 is TGCAGTGCTAGGTATTCGGATACGCAGTATTTT. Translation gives CSARYSDTQYF.

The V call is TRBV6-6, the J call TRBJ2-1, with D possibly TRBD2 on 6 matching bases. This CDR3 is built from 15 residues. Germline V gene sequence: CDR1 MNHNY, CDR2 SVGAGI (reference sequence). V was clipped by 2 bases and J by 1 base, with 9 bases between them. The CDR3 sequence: CASSYPAGSYNEQFF. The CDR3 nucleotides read TGTGCCAGCAGTTACCCAGCGGGTTCCTACAATGAGCAGTTCTTC.

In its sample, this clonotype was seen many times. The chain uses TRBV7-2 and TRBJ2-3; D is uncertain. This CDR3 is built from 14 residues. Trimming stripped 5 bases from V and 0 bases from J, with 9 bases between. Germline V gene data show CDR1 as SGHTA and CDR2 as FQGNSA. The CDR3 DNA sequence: TGTGCCAGCAGCGCGTGGCGGAGCACAGATACGCAGTATTTT. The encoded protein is CASSAWRSTDTQYF.

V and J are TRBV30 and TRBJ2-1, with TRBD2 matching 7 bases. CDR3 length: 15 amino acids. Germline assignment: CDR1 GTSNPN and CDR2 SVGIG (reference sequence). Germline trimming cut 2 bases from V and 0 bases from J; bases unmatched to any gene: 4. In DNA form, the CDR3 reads TGTGCCTGGAGTAGCTGGGGGGGCTCCTACAATGAGCAGTTCTTC. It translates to CAWSSWGGSYNEQFF. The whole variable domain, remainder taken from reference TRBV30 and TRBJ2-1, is SQTIHQWPATLVQPVGSPLSLECTVEGTSNPNLYWYRQAAGRGLQLLFYSVGIGQISSEVPQNLSASRPQDRQFILSSKKLLLSDSGFYLCAWSSWGGSYNEQFFGPGTRLTVL.

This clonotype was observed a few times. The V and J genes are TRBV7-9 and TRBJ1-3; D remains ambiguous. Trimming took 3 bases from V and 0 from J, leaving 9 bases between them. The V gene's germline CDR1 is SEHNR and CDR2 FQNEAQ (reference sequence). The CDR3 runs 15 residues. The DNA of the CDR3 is TGTGCCAGCAGCTTCCATTGGGACTCTGGAAACACCATATATTTT. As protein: CASSFHWDSGNTIYF.

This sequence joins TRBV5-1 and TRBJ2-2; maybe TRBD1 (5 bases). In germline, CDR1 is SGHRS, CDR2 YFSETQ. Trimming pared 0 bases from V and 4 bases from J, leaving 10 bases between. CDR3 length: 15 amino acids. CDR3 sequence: CASSLGGDATGELFF. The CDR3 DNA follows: TGCGCCAGCAGCTTGGGGGGCGATGCCACCGGGGAGCTGTTTTTT.

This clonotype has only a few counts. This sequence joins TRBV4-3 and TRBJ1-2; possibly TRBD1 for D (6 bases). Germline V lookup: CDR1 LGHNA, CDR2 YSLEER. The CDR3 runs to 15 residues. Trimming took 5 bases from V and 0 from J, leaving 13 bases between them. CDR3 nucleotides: TGCGCCAGCAGCATCTATCAGGGGACTAACTATGGCTACACCTTC. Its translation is CASSIYQGTNYGYTF.

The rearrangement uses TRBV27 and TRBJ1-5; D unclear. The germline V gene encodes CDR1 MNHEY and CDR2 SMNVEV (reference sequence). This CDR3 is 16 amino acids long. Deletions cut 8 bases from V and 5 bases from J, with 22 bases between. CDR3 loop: CASRTLSGSPDQPQHF. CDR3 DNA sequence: TGTGCCAGCCGTACTCTATCGGGCAGCCCGGATCAGCCCCAGCATTTT.

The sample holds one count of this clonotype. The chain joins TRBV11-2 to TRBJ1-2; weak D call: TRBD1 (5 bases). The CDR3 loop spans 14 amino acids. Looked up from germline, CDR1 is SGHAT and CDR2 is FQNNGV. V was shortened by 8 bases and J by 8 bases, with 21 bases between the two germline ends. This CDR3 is CASRIPLGTEGYTF. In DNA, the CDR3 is TGTGCCAGCCGGATCCCATTAGGGACTGAAGGCTACACCTTC.

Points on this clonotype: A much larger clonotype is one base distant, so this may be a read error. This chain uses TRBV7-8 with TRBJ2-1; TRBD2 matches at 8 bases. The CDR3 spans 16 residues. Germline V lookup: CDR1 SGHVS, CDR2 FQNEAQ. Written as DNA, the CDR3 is TGTGCCTGCAGCTTAAGGGCGGGGGGATCATATAGTGAGCAGTTCTTC. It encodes CACSLRAGGSYSEQFF.

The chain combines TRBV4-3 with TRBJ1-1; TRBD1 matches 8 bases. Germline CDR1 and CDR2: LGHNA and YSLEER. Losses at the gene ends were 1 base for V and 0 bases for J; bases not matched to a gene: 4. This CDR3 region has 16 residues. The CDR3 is CASSQGTGNMNTEAFF. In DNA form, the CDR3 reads TGCGCCAGCAGCCAAGGGACAGGGAACATGAACACTGAAGCTTTCTTT.

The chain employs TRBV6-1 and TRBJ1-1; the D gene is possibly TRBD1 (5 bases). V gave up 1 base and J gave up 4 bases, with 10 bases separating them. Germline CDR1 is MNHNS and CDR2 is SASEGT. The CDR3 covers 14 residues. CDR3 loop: CASSEGGFSTEAFF. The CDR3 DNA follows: TGTGCCAGCAGTGAAGGGGGGTTTAGCACTGAAGCTTTCTTT.

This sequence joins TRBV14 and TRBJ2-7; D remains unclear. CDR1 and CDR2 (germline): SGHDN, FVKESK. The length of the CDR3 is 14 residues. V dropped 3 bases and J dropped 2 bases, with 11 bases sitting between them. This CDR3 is CASSQYSATYEQYF. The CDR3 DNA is TGTGCCAGCAGCCAGTATTCAGCGACCTACGAGCAGTACTTC.

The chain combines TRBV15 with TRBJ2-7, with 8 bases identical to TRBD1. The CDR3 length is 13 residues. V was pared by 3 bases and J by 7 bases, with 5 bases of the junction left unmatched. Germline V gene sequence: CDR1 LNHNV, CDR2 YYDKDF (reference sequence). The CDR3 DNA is TGTGCCACCAGCAGGGACAGGGTCTGGGAGCAGTACTTC. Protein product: CATSRDRVWEQYF.

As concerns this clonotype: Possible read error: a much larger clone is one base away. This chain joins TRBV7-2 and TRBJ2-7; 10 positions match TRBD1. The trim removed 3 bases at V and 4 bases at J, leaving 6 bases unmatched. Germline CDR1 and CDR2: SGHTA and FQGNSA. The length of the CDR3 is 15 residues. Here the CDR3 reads CASSFRGTGDYEQYF. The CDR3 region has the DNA TGTGCCAGCAGCTTCCGGGGGACAGGGGATTACGAGCAGTACTTC. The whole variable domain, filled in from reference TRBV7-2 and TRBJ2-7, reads GAGVSQSPSNKVTEKGKDVELRCDPISGHTALYWYRQSLGQGLEFLIYFQGNSAPDKSGLPSDRFSAERTGGSVSTLTIQRTQQEDSAVYLCASSFRGTGDYEQYFGPGTRLTVT.

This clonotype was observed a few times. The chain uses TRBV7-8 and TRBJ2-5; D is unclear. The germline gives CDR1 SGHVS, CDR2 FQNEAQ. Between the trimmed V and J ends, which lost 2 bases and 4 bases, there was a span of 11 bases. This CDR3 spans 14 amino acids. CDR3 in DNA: TGTGCCAGCAGCTTACCGGGCCAGCCAGAGACCCAGTACTTC. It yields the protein CASSLPGQPETQYF.

The CDR3 region has the DNA TGTGCCAGCAGCTTAGGCCGACTAGTTGGAGCAGATACGCAGTATTTT. Translation: CASSLGRLVGADTQYF. This rearrangement joins TRBV11-2 to TRBJ2-3; perhaps TRBD2 as D (6 bases). The germline V gene has CDR1 SGHAT and CDR2 FQNNGV. The V end lost 1 base, the J end lost 4 bases, and 15 bases lay between the germline ends. The CDR3 loop spans 16 amino acids.

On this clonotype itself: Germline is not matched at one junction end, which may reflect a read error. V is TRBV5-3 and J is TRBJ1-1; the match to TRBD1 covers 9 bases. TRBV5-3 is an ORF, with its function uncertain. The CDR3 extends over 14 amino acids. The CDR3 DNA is TGTGCCAGCAGCTTGAACAGGGGGCTCACTGAAGCTTTCTTT. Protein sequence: CASSLNRGLTEAFF.

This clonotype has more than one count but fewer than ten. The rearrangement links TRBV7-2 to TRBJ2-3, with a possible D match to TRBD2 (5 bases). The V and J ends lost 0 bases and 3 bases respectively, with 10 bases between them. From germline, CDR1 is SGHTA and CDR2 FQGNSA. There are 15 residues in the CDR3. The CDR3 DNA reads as TGTGCCAGCAGCTTAGCGCGTCCGGGGACAGATACGCAGTATTTT. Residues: CASSLARPGTDTQYF.